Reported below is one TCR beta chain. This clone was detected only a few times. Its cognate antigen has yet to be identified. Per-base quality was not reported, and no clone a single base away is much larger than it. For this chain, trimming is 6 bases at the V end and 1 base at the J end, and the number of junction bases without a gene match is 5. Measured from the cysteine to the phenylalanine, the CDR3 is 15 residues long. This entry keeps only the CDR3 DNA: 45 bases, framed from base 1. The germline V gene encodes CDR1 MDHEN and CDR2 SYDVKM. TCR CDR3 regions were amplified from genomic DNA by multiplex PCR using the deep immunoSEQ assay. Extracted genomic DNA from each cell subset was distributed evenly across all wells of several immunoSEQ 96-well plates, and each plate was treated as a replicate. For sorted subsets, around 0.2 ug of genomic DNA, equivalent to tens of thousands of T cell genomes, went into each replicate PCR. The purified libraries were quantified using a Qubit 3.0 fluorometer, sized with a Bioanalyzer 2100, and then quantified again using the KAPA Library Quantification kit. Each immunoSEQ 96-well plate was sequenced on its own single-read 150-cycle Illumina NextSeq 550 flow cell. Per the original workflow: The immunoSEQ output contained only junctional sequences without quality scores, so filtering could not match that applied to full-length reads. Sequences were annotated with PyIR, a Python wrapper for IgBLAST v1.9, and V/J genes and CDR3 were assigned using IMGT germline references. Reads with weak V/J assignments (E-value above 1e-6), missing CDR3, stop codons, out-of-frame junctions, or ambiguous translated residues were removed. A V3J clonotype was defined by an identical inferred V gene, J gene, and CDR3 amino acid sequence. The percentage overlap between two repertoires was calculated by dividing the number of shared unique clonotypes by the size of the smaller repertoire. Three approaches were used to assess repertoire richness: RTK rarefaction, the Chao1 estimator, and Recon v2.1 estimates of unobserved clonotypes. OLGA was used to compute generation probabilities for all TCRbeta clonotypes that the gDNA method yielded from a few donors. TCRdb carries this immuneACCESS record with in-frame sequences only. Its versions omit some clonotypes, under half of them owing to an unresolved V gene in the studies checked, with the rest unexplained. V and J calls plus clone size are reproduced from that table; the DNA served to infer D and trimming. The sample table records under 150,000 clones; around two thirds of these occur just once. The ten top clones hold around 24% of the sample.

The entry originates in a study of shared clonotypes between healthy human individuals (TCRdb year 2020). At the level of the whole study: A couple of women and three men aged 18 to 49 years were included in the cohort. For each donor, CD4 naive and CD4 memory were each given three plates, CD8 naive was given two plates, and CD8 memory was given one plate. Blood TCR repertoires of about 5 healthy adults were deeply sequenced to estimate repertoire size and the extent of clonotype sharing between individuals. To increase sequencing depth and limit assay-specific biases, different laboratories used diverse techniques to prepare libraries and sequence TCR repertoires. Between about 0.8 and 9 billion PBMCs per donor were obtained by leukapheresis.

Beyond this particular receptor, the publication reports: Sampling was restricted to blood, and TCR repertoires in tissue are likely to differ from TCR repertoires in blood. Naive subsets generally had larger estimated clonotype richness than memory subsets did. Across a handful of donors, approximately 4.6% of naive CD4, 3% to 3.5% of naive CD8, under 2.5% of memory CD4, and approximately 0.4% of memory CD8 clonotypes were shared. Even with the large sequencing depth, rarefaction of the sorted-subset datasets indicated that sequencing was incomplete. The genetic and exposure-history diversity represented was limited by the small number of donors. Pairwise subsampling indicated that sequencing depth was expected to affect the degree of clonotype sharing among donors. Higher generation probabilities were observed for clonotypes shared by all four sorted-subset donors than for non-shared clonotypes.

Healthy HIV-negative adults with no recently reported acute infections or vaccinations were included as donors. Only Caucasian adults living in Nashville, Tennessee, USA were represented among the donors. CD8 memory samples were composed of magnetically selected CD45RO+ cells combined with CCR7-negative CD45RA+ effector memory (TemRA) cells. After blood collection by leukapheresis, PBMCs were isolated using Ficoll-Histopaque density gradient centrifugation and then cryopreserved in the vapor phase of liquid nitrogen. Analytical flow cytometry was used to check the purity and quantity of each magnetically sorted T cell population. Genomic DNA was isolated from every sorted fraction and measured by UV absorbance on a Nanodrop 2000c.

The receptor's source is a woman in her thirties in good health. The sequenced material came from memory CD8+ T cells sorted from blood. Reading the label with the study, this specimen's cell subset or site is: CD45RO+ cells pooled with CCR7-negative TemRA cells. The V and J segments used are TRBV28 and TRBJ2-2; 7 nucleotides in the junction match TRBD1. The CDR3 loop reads CASSYRQGNTGELFF. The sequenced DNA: TGTGCCAGCAGCTATCGACAGGGGAACACCGGGGAGCTGTTTTTT.